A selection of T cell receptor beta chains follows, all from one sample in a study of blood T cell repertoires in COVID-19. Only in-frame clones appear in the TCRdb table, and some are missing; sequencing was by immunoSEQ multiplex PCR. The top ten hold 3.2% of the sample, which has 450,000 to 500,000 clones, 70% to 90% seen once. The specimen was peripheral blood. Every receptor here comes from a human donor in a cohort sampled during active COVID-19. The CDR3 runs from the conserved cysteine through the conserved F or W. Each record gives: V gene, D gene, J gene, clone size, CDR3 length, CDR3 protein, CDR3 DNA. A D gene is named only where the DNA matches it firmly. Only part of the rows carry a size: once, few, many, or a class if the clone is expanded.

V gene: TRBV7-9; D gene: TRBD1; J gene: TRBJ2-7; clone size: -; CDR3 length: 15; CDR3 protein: CASSLGTGQGDEQYF; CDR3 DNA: TGTGCCAGCAGCTTAGGGACGGGACAGGGTGACGAGCAGTACTTC
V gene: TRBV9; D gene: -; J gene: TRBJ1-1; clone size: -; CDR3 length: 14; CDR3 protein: CASSVGSLNTEAFF; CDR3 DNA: TGTGCCAGCAGCGTAGGGTCTCTAAACACTGAAGCTTTCTTT
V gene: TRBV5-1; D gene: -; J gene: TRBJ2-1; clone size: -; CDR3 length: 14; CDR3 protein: CASSSGVEPQLALF; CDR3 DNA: TGCGCCAGCAGCTCGGGTGTGGAACCCCAACTCGCCCTCTTC
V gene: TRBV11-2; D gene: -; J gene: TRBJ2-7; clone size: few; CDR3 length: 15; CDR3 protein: CASSLDRVETYEQYF; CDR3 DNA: TGTGCCAGCAGCTTAGATCGAGTCGAGACCTACGAGCAGTACTTC
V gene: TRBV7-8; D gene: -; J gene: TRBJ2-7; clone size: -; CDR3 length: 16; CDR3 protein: CASSLMGREASYEQYF; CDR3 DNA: TGTGCCAGCAGCTTAATGGGCAGGGAAGCCTCCTACGAGCAGTACTTC
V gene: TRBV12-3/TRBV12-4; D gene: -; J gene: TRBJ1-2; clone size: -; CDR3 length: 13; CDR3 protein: CASSLLQLGGYTF; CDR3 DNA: TGTGCCAGCAGTTTGTTGCAACTCGGGGGCTACACCTTC
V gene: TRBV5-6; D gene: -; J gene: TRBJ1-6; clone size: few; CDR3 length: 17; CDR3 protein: CASSLGGSNSYNSPLHF; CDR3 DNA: TGTGCCAGCAGCTTGGGGGGCTCTAACTCCTATAATTCACCCCTCCACTTT
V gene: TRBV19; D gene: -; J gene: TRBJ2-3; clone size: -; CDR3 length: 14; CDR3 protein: CASSIMAATDTQYF; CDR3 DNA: TGTGCCAGTAGTATCATGGCGGCCACAGATACGCAGTATTTT
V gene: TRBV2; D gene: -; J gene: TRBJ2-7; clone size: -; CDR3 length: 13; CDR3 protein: CASSSYRVDEQYF; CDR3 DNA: TGTGCCAGTTCCTCATACAGGGTCGACGAGCAGTACTTC
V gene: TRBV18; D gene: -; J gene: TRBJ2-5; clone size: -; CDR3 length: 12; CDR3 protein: CASSLIQETQYF; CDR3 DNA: TGTGCCAGCTCGCTAATACAAGAGACCCAGTACTTC
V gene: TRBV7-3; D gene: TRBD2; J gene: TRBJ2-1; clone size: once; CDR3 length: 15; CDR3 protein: CASSLTREDYNEQFF; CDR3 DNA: TGTGCCAGCAGCTTAACGCGGGAGGACTACAATGAGCAGTTCTTC
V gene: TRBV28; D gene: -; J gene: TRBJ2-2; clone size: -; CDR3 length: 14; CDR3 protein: CANSTHTYTGELFF; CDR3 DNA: TGTGCCAACAGTACCCACACCTACACCGGGGAGCTGTTTTTT